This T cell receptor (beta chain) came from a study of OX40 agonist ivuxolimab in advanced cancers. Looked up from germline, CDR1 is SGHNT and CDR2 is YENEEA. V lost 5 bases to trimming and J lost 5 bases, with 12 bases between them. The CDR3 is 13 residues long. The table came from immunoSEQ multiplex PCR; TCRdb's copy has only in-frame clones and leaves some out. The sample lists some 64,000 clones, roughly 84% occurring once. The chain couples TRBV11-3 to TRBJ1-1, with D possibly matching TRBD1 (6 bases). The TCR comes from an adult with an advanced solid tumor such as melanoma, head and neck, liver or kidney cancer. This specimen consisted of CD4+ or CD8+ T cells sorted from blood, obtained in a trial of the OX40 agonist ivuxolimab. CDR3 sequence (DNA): TGTGCCAGCAGCCGGACAGCGGAAACTGAAGCTTTCTTT. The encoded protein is CASSRTAETEAFF. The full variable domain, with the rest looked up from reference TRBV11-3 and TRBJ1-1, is EAGVVQSPRYKIIEKKQPVAFWCNPISGHNTLYWYLQNLGQGPELLIRYENEEAVDDSQLPKDRFSAERLKGVDSTLKIQPAELGDSAVYLCASSRTAETEAFFGQGTRLTVV.